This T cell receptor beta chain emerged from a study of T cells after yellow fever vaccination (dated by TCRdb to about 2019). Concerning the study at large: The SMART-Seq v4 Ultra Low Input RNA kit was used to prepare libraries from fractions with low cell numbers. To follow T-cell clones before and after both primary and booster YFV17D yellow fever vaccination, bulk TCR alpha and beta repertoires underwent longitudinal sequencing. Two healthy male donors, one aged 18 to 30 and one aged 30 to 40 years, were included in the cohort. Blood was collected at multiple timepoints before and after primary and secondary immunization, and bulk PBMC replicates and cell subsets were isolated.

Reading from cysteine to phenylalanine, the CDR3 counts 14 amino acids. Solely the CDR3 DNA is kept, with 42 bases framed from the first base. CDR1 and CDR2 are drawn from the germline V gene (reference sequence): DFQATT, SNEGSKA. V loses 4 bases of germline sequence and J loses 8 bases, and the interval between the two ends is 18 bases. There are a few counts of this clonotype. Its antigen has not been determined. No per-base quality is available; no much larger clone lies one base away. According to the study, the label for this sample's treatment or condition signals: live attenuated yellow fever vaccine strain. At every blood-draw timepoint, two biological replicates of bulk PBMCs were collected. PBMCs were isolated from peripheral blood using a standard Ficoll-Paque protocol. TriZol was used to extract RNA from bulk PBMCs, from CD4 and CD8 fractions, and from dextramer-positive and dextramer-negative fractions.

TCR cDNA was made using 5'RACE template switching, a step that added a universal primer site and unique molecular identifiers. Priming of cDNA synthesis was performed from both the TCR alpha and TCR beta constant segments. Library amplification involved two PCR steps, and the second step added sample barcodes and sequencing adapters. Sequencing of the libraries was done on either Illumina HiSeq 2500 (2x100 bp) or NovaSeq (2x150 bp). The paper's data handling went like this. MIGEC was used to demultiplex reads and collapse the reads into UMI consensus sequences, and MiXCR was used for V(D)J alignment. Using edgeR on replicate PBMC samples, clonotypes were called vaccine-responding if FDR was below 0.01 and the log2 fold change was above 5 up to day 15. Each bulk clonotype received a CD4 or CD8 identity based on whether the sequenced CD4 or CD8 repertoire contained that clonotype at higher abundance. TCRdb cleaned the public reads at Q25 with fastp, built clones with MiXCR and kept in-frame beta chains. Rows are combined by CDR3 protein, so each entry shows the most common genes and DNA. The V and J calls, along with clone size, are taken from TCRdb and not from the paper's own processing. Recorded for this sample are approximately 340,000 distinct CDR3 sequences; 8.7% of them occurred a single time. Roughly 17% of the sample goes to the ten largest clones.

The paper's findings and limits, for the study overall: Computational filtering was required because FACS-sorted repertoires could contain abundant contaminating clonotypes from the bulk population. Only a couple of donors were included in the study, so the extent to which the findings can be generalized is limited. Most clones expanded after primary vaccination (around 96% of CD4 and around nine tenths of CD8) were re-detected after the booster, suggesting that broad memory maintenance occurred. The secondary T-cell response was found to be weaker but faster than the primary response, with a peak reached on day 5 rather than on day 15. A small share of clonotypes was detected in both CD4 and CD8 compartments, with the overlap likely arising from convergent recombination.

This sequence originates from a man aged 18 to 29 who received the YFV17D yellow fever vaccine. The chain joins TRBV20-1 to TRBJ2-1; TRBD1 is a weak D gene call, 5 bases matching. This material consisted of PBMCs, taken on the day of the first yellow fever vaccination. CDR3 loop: CSANGLGRNYEQFF. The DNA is TGCAGTGCTAACGGCCTGGGGCGAAATTATGAGCAGTTCTTC.